A selection of T cell receptor beta chains follows, all from one sample in a study of spatial heterogeneity in lung cancer. MiXCR was run by TCRdb on the 5' RACE reads, yielding one entry per CDR3 protein. The sample has some 3,100 distinct CDR3 sequences, roughly 6% seen once. This specimen was lung tumor tissue, taken at surgery. The source is a male donor with early-stage non-small cell lung cancer. Both conserved end residues are part of each CDR3. A D gene is named only where the DNA matches it firmly. Clone size, where shown, is once, few, many, or a class for clones that have expanded.

J: TRBJ2-3
D: TRBD2
V: TRBV7-9
size: medium-sized
CDR3: CASSRTAGGDTQYF
DNA: TGTGCCAGCAGCCGGACGGCGGGAGGAGATACGCAGTATTTT

J: TRBJ2-5
D: TRBD2
V: TRBV19
size: medium-sized
CDR3: CASSPGSGRFAETQYF
DNA: TGTGCCAGTAGTCCGGGTAGCGGGAGATTTGCAGAGACCCAGTACTTC

J: TRBJ2-2
D: NA
V: TRBV9
size: medium-sized
CDR3: CASSVDADANTGELFF
DNA: TGTGCCAGCAGCGTAGACGCAGATGCGAACACCGGGGAGCTGTTTTTT

J: TRBJ2-1
D: NA
V: TRBV28
size: medium-sized
CDR3: CASSLGSSYNEQFF
DNA: TGTGCCAGCAGTTTAGGGAGCTCCTACAATGAGCAGTTCTTC

J: TRBJ2-3
D: NA
V: TRBV30
size: medium-sized
CDR3: CAWGAQATDTQYF
DNA: TGTGCCTGGGGGGCGCAGGCGACAGATACGCAGTATTTT

J: TRBJ1-2
D: TRBD1
V: TRBV28
size: few
CDR3: CASSLAGQSESYGYTF
DNA: TGTGCCAGCAGTTTAGCGGGACAGTCTGAATCCTATGGCTACACCTTC

J: TRBJ1-1
D: NA
V: TRBV4-3
size: medium-sized
CDR3: CASSQGLTFSPEAFF
DNA: TGCGCCAGCAGCCAAGGGCTTACATTTTCCCCCGAAGCTTTCTTT

J: TRBJ2-5
D: NA
V: TRBV11-2
size: medium-sized
CDR3: CASSLQTDQETQYF
DNA: TGTGCCAGCAGCCTCCAGACAGACCAAGAGACCCAGTACTTC

J: TRBJ2-6
D: TRBD1
V: TRBV2
size: many
CDR3: CASSPPDRPSGANVLTF
DNA: TGTGCCAGCAGCCCCCCGGACAGGCCCTCTGGGGCCAACGTCCTGACTTTC

J: TRBJ2-5
D: NA
V: TRBV7-2
size: medium-sized
CDR3: CASSFGSQETQYF
DNA: TGTGCCAGCAGCTTCGGCAGTCAAGAGACCCAGTACTTC

J: TRBJ2-6
D: NA
V: TRBV28
size: medium-sized
CDR3: CASGRIRGSYSGANVLTF
DNA: TGTGCCAGCGGACGAATTCGGGGCAGCTACTCTGGGGCCAACGTCCTGACTTTC

J: TRBJ2-1
D: NA
V: TRBV15
size: medium-sized
CDR3: CATSRDFEGRFGHNEQFF
DNA: TGTGCCACCAGCAGAGATTTCGAAGGAAGGTTTGGGCACAATGAGCAGTTCTTC

J: TRBJ1-2
D: NA
V: TRBV5-1
size: medium-sized
CDR3: CASSLEGGLGYTF
DNA: TGCGCCAGCAGCTTGGAAGGGGGTCTGGGCTACACCTTC

J: TRBJ2-1
D: TRBD2
V: TRBV14
size: NA
CDR3: CASSEFTGLAGNEQFF
DNA: TGTGCCAGCAGCGAATTCACGGGACTAGCGGGCAATGAGCAGTTCTTC

J: TRBJ2-1
D: NA
V: TRBV13
size: many
CDR3: CASSRQGSNEQFF
DNA: TGTGCCAGCAGCCGGCAGGGGAGCAATGAGCAGTTCTTC

J: TRBJ2-4
D: NA
V: TRBV4-1
size: NA
CDR3: CASSQGLGGGGKNIQYF
DNA: TGCGCCAGCAGCCAAGGCCTGGGGGGTGGCGGCAAAAACATTCAGTACTTC

J: TRBJ2-3
D: NA
V: TRBV28
size: NA
CDR3: CASSSPSGSTDTQYF
DNA: TGTGCCAGCAGTTCCCCTTCAGGTTCCACAGATACGCAGTATTTT

J: TRBJ2-5
D: NA
V: TRBV4-1
size: many
CDR3: CASSPGQLQETQYF
DNA: TGCGCCAGCAGCCCTGGCCAGCTACAAGAGACCCAGTACTTC

J: TRBJ2-4
D: NA
V: TRBV6-2/TRBV6-3
size: few
CDR3: CASSYRGQTLDIQYF
DNA: TGTGCCAGCAGTTACCGAGGACAGACCCTGGACATTCAGTACTTC

J: TRBJ1-4
D: NA
V: TRBV27
size: medium-sized
CDR3: CASSGYTNEKLFF
DNA: TGTGCCAGCAGCGGGTATACTAATGAAAAACTGTTTTTT

J: TRBJ2-7
D: NA
V: TRBV4-1
size: many
CDR3: CASSQDRDLRGEQYF
DNA: TGCGCCAGCAGCCAAGACCGGGACTTAAGAGGCGAGCAGTACTTC

J: TRBJ1-5
D: NA
V: TRBV7-2
size: medium-sized
CDR3: CASSLETGQPQHF
DNA: TGTGCCAGCAGCTTAGAGACGGGTCAGCCCCAGCATTTT

J: TRBJ2-1
D: TRBD1
V: TRBV18
size: large
CDR3: CASFPDRLNEQFF
DNA: TGTGCCAGCTTCCCGGACAGGTTGAATGAGCAGTTCTTC

J: TRBJ2-5
D: NA
V: TRBV7-2
size: medium-sized
CDR3: CASSSLAETQYF
DNA: TGTGCCAGCAGCTCCCTCGCCGAGACCCAGTACTTC

J: TRBJ2-6
D: NA
V: TRBV6-5
size: medium-sized
CDR3: CASSSPYSGANVLTF
DNA: TGTGCCAGCAGTTCACCGTACTCTGGGGCCAACGTCCTGACTTTC

J: TRBJ2-1
D: NA
V: TRBV12-3/TRBV12-4
size: medium-sized
CDR3: CASSLRGRAVSIEQFF
DNA: TGTGCCAGCAGTTTAAGGGGGAGGGCCGTCAGTATTGAGCAGTTCTTC

J: TRBJ2-7
D: TRBD1
V: TRBV7-7
size: medium-sized
CDR3: CASSLGTGDYYEQYF
DNA: TGTGCTAGCAGCTTAGGGACAGGGGATTACTACGAGCAGTACTTC

J: TRBJ2-7
D: NA
V: TRBV5-4
size: many
CDR3: CASSLTGYPYEQYF
DNA: TGTGCCAGCAGCTTGACGGGGTATCCCTACGAGCAGTACTTC

J: TRBJ2-1
D: TRBD2
V: TRBV5-1
size: few
CDR3: CASSVSGGSYNEQFF
DNA: TGCGCCAGCAGCGTGAGCGGGGGCTCCTACAATGAGCAGTTCTTC

J: TRBJ2-2
D: TRBD1
V: TRBV5-6
size: medium-sized
CDR3: CASSLSPGQGPTGELFF
DNA: TGTGCCAGCAGCTTGTCCCCGGGACAGGGTCCCACCGGGGAGCTGTTTTTT

J: TRBJ2-1
D: TRBD2
V: TRBV18
size: few
CDR3: CASSPFQAGSYNEQFF
DNA: TGTGCCAGCTCACCTTTTCAAGCGGGGTCCTACAATGAGCAGTTCTTC

J: TRBJ2-7
D: TRBD2
V: TRBV27
size: medium-sized
CDR3: CASRQTSGGAEQYF
DNA: TGTGCCAGCAGACAAACTAGCGGGGGGGCCGAGCAGTACTTC

J: TRBJ2-5
D: NA
V: TRBV7-2
size: many
CDR3: CASSPGGRTQYF
DNA: TGTGCCAGCAGCCCAGGTGGGAGAACCCAGTACTTC

J: TRBJ2-3
D: NA
V: TRBV28
size: medium-sized
CDR3: CASSVTTDTQYF
DNA: TGTGCCAGCAGTGTGACAACAGATACGCAGTATTTT

J: TRBJ1-5
D: NA
V: TRBV20-1
size: medium-sized
CDR3: CSTGTDYSNQPQHF
DNA: TGCAGTACCGGGACTGACTATAGCAATCAGCCCCAGCATTTT